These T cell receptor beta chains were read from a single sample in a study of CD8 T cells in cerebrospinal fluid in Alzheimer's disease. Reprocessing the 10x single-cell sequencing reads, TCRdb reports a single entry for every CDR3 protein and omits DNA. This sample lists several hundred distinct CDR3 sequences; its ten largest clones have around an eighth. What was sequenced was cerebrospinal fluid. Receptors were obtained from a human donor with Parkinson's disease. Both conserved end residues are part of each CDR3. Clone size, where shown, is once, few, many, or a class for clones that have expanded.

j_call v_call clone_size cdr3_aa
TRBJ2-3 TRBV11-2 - CASSLTSGAPTDTQYF
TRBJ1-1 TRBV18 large CASSPGDRVAEAFF
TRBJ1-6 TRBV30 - CAWSVGPDSPLHF
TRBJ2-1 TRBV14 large CASSSLAGDEQFF
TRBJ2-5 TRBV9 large CASSVPTTGEGETQYF
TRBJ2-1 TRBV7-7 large CASSPDRYNEQFF
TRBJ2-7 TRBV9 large CASSVGAYGGLEQYF
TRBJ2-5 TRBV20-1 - CSARTGTVGQTQYF
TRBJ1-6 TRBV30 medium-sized CAWSGRAFYNSPLHF
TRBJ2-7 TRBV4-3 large CASSSTRDEQYF
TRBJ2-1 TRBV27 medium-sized CASSLGSRASSYNEQFF
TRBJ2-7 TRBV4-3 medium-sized CASSQERTGGREQYF
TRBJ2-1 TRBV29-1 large CSVARTSGQGEQFF
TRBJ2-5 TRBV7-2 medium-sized CASSRGAGGPRETQYF